A single sample is the source of the 21 T cell receptor beta chains below, sequenced in a study of CXCR3-negative and CXCR3-positive naive CD8 T cells. Libraries were UMI-labeled 5' RACE TRB cDNA. TCRdb re-called the 5' RACE reads; every CDR3 protein appears as one record, without DNA. This sample's table has over 70,000 distinct CDR3 sequences. Sequenced sample: naive CXCR3- CD8+ T cells from blood. Described subset: CD45RO-CCR7+CD27+CD95- naive CD8+ T cells lacking CXCR3 (TNR3-). The receptors shown here come from a human donor in good health. Some clones in this sample may be carry-over from other donors' samples.

The chain is built from TRBV5-1 and TRBJ2-2; TCRdb's D call, TRBD1, is unchecked because there is no DNA. This CDR3 region has 14 residues. Germline loops: CDR1 SGHRS, CDR2 YFSETQ. CDR3 loop: CASSLASGYGELFF.

The V call is TRBV29-1, the J call TRBJ2-7; checking the TCRdb D call of TRBD2 is not possible without DNA. Looked up from germline, CDR1 is SQVTM and CDR2 is ANQGSEA. CDR3 length equals 12 residues. The CDR3 sequence is CSVAPGGYEQYF.

J is TRBJ1-4 and V is TRBV28; there is no DNA to check the TCRdb D call of TRBD1. The CDR3 consists of 14 residues. Germline-derived CDR1 and CDR2 are MDHEN and SYDVKM. CDR3 sequence reads: CASTPPGFNEKLFF.

This chain uses TRBV7-2 with TRBJ1-1. Per germline, CDR1 SGHTA and CDR2 FQGNSA. CDR3 size: 13 residues. The CDR3 is CASSSTFRTEAFF.

The chain uses TRBV2 and TRBJ2-3; TCRdb proposes TRBD2, but this gene call is untestable without DNA. CDR1 and CDR2 from the germline V gene are SNHLY and FYNNEI. The CDR3 is 15 amino acids. The CDR3 sequence is CASTKTPSDKGAQYF.

The V call is TRBV29-1, the J call TRBJ2-7; TCRdb's D gene call, TRBD1, goes unchecked for lack of DNA. The CDR3 is 13 residues long. Per germline, CDR1 SQVTM and CDR2 ANQGSEA. The CDR3 sequence is CSVAGTGSYEQYF.

The CDR3 loop is CSVEWGLGTGTPDTQYF. This sequence joins TRBV29-1 and TRBJ2-3; the D call from TCRdb, TRBD1, cannot be confirmed without DNA. CDR3 length: 17 residues. CDR1 SQVTM and CDR2 ANQGSEA come from the germline V gene.

The V and J genes are TRBV19 and TRBJ1-1; TCRdb designates TRBD1, a call that cannot be tested without DNA. CDR3 size: 17 residues. Germline assignment: CDR1 LNHDA and CDR2 SQIVND (reference sequence). CDR3 residues: CASSTPRGRGMNTEAFF.

The gene calls are TRBV28 and TRBJ2-1; checking the TCRdb D call of TRBD1 is not possible without DNA. The CDR3 loop spans 12 amino acids. CDR1 is MDHEN, CDR2 SYDVKM, per germline. The CDR3 sequence is CASSSPWTEQFF.

The J gene is TRBJ1-2, the V gene TRBV4-3. The CDR3 is made up of 16 amino acids. Per germline, CDR1 LGHNA and CDR2 YSLEER. CDR3 amino acids: CASSQGDEDLGYGYTF.

The CDR3 reads CASSPEDTEAFF. The chain employs TRBV7-9 and TRBJ1-1. Germline V gives CDR1 SEHNR, CDR2 FQNEAQ (reference sequence). This CDR3 spans 12 amino acids.

The V and J genes are TRBV13 and TRBJ2-7; TCRdb's D gene call, TRBD1, goes unchecked for lack of DNA. Germline CDR1 and CDR2: PRHDT and FYEKMQ (reference sequence). This CDR3 contains 15 residues. The CDR3 reads CASSSNGHLSYEQYF.

V gene TRBV7-9 combines with J gene TRBJ1-1; TCRdb calls TRBD1, which cannot be checked without DNA. Germline loops: CDR1 SEHNR, CDR2 FQNEAQ (reference sequence). The CDR3 loop spans 15 amino acids. The chain's CDR3 is CASLLAGAENTEAFF.

This rearrangement joins TRBV11-1 to TRBJ1-1. CDR3 length equals 14 residues. From germline, CDR1 is SGHAT and CDR2 FQDESV (reference sequence). This chain's CDR3 is CASTNQQLYTEAFF. The whole variable domain, remainder taken from reference TRBV11-1 and TRBJ1-1, is EAEVAQSPRYKITEKSQAVAFWCDPISGHATLYWYRQILGQGPELLVQFQDESVVDDSQLPKDRFSAERLKGVDSTLKIQPAELGDSAMYLCASTNQQLYTEAFFGQGTRLTVV.

V gene TRBV14 combines with J gene TRBJ2-7; TCRdb returns TRBD1, unconfirmable since there is no DNA. This CDR3 comprises 15 residues. Germline V gene data show CDR1 as SGHDN and CDR2 as FVKESK. CDR3 loop: CASSHPRDREAEQYF.

V is TRBV7-9 and J is TRBJ1-2. The CDR3 spans 14 residues. In germline, CDR1 is SEHNR, CDR2 FQNEAQ (reference sequence). CDR3 loop: CASSLEVRVDGYTF.

The chain has TRBV28 and TRBJ2-1; with no DNA, the TCRdb D assignment of TRBD1 cannot be verified. This CDR3 is 13 amino acids long. CDR1 is MDHEN, CDR2 SYDVKM, per germline. The CDR3 is CASSLEQVNEQLF.

The J gene is TRBJ2-2, the V gene TRBV3-1; lacking DNA, the TRBD1 call made by TCRdb goes unchecked. The CDR3 is 15 amino acids. Germline V CDR1 and CDR2: LGHDT, YNNKEL (reference sequence). CDR3 residues: CASSPTGSETGELFF.

The V gene is TRBV29-1, the J gene TRBJ2-2; TCRdb proposes TRBD2, but this gene call is untestable without DNA. The CDR3 totals 12 residues. Germline V gene data show CDR1 as SQVTM and CDR2 as ANQGSEA. CDR3 amino acids: CSVEDGGLELFF.

The rearrangement links TRBV19 to TRBJ2-1; TCRdb lists TRBD2, though no DNA is available to test this call. Germline values: CDR1 LNHDA, CDR2 SQIVND (reference sequence). This CDR3 comprises 17 residues. The CDR3 protein is CASSPGGRAGLQNEQFF.

The chain carries TRBV7-9 and TRBJ2-2. This CDR3 contains 13 residues. CDR1 and CDR2 from the germline V gene are SEHNR and FQNEAQ (reference sequence). CDR3: CASSSAVTGELFF.